This TCR beta chain was obtained from a study of T cell responses to AZD1222 COVID-19 vaccine (TCRdb year 2021). Regarding the research as a whole: AZD1222 recipients with second doses at about 4 weeks or about 12 weeks were pooled, because spike-specific TCR depth and breadth did not differ between schedules. Trial participants were enrolled by age into subgroups of 18-55, 56-69 and 70-plus years, and roughly 160, 29 and 62 TCR-sequenced participants, respectively, were included in these subgroups. TCR sequencing covered fewer than 250 trial participants: 200 to 220 given two doses of AZD1222 and 26 given two doses of MenACWY control vaccine. The paper as a whole reports these results and caveats: The vaccine-associated CD4 TCRs covered the entire spike protein, and the dominant responses fell in regions 160-218 and 743-854. After two AZD1222 doses, both the breadth and the depth of spike-specific TCRs were significantly higher than at day 0 and than in MenACWY recipients. The 56-69-year group was small, and its depth increase did not reach significance, likely because of low power. Epitopes outside the regions mutated in the B.1.351 and B.1.1.7 variants were reportedly recognized by nearly half of the unique spike-specific TCRs. Conclusions about previously exposed vaccinees were limited because only a handful of AZD1222 recipients were SARS-CoV-2 seropositive at baseline. Because no samples from the day 14 peak response were available, repertoires could be characterized only after the peak T cell response. Participants were mostly white British, with more females than males. The authors suggested clonal diversity may have been underestimated.

Concerning this clone: What antigen it recognizes has not been identified. No clone much larger than this one lies a single base away; base qualities are absent.

The CDR3 regions of human TCRbeta chains were analyzed by immunosequencing. Per the authors' processing: Repertoire TCRs were matched against a reference library of SARS-CoV-2-specific TCRs generated with the MIRA antigen-specificity platform. Breadth was defined as the fraction of unique TCRs that were SARS-CoV-2-associated. Depth was defined as the fraction of total T cells that were SARS-CoV-2-associated. Using the MIRA data, every spike-specific TCR was mapped to the spike region that the TCR reacted to and assigned to either a CD4 or a CD8 class. Log10-transformed breadth and depth values were compared by one-way ANOVA with Sidak's multiple comparisons tests. Sourced from immuneACCESS, this table was stored by TCRdb with only in-frame sequences that have V and J called. A share of the clones is absent; for the studies checked, an unresolved V gene accounts for under half, and the remainder has no known explanation. Clone size and the V and J calls come from that table; the DNA yielded D and trimming. This sample lists fewer than 50,000 clones; about 83% were detected once. The top ten clones comprise under 7.5% of the sample.

The sample's time point label, in plain terms: baseline before first vaccination. Samples from vaccinated people were obtained from the UK trials COV001 and COV002, which included a single-blind randomized controlled phase 2/3 trial of AZD1222 (ChAdOx1 nCoV-19) in healthy adults. For TCRbeta chain sequencing, PBMC samples from trial participants were taken at day 0 and at day 28 after the second dose. V is trimmed back by 10 bases and J by 4 bases, and the junction contains 10 bases that no gene match accounts for. CDR1 and CDR2 are read off the germline V gene (reference sequence) as MNHEY and SMNVEV. The CDR3 numbers 14 residues from cysteine through phenylalanine. Of the read, only the CDR3 DNA is kept; its 42 bases are in frame from base 1.

The sequence joins TRBV27 to TRBJ1-5; TRBD1 agrees with 7 junctional bases. The specimen was peripheral blood, collected on day 0 of AZD1222 vaccination. The clonotype comes from an adult in good health. The CDR3 region: CATGDSGWNQPQHF. Here is the DNA: TGTGCCACTGGGGACAGCGGGTGGAATCAGCCCCAGCATTTT.